The clone carrying this T cell receptor beta chain was detected only a few times. What it recognizes is unknown. The data belong to a study of lung T cells in sarcoidosis with Löfgren's syndrome. Findings of the study overall: Multiple Löfgren's syndrome patients reportedly shared TRAV12-1 and TRBV2 CDR3 motifs, suggesting public CD4+ TCRs. Löfgren's syndrome patients reportedly showed greatest TRAV12-1 and TRBV2 expansion versus controls.

TCRdb redid the calling of the reads with MiXCR, one entry per CDR3 protein. The sample has about 19,000 distinct CDR3 sequences, about 21% seen once; the top ten hold under 0.9%. The length of the CDR3 is 13 residues. V gave up 6 bases and J gave up 8 bases, with 14 bases separating them. The sample taken for sequencing was CD4+ T cells from bronchoalveolar lavage. This chain joins TRBV12-3 or TRBV12-4 and TRBJ2-1; D is possibly TRBD1 (6 bases). This receptor was taken from a human donor with sarcoidosis (Löfgren's syndrome or another form), or a control subject (not recorded which). CDR3 protein: CASRNNREHEQFF. In DNA, the CDR3 is TGTGCCAGCAGAAACAACAGGGAGCATGAGCAGTTCTTC.